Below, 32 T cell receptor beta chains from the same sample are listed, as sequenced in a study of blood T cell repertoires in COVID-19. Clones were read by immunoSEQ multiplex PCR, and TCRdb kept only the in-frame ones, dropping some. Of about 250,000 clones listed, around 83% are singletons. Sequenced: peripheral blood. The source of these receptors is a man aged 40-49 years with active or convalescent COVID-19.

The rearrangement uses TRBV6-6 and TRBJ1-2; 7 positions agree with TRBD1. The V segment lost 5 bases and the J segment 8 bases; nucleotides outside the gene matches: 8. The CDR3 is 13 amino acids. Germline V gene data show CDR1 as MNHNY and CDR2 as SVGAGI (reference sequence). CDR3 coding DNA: TGTGCCAGCAGTCAACAGGGGTCGGAAGGCTACACCTTC. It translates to CASSQQGSEGYTF.

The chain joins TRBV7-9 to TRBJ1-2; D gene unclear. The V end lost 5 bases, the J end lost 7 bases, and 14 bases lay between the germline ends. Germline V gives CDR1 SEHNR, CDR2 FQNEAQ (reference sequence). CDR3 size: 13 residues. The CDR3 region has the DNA TGTGCCAGCAGCCCCGAGCATTTGATTGGCTACACCTTC. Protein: CASSPEHLIGYTF.

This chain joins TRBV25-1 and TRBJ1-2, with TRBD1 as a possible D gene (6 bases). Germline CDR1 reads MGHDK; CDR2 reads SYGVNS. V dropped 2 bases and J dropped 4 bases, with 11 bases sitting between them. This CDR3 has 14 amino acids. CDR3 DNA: TGTGCCAGCAGTGAAGCAAACAGGGTCTATGGCTACACCTTC. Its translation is CASSEANRVYGYTF.

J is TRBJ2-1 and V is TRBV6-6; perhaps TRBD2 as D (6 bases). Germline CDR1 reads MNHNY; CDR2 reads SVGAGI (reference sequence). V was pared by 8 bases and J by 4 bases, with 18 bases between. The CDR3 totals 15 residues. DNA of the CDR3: TGTGCCAGCTGTCGAGAAGCGGGTATATACAATGAGCAGTTCTTC. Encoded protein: CASCREAGIYNEQFF.

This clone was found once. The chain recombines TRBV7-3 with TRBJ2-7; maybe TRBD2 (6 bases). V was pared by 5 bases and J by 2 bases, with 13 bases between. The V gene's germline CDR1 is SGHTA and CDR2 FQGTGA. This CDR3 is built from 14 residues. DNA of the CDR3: TGTGCCAGCAGCCCATCCGCGGGACCCTACGAGCAGTACTTC. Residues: CASSPSAGPYEQYF.

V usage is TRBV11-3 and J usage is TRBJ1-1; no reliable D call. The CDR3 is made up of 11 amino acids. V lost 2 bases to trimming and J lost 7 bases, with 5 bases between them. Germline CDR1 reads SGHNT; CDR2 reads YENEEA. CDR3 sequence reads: CASSLHSEAFF. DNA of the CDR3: TGTGCCAGCAGCTTACACAGTGAAGCTTTCTTT.

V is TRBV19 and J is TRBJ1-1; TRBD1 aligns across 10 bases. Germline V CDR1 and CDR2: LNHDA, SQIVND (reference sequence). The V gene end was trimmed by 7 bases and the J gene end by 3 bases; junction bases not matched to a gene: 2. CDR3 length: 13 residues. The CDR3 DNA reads TGTGCCAGTAACGACAGGGGGCACACTGAAGCTTTCTTT. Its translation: CASNDRGHTEAFF.

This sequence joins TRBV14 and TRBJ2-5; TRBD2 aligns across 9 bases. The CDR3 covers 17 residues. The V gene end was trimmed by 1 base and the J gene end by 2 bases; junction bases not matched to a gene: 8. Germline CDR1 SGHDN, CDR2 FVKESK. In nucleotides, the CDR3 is TGTGCCAGCAGCCAAGGGCGGGGGGGAATCCGTCAAGAGACCCAGTACTTC. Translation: CASSQGRGGIRQETQYF. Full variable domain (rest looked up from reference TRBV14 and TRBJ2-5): EAGVTQFPSHSVIEKGQTVTLRCDPISGHDNLYWYRRVMGKEIKFLLHFVKESKQDESGMPNNRFLAERTGGTYSTLKVQPAELEDSGVYFCASSQGRGGIRQETQYFGPGTRLLVL.

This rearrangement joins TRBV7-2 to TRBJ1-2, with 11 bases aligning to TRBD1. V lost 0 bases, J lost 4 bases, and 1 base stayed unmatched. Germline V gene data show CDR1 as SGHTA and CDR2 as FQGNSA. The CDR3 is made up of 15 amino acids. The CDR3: CASSLAGQGVYGYTF. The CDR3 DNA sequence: TGTGCCAGCAGCTTAGCGGGACAGGGGGTCTATGGCTACACCTTC.

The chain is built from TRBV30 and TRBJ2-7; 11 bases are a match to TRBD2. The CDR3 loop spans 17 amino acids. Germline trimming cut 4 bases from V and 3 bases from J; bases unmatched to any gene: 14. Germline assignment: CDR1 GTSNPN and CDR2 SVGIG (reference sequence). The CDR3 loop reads CAWTGSPLAGGIYEQYF. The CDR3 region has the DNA TGTGCCTGGACCGGGTCCCCTCTAGCGGGAGGAATCTACGAGCAGTACTTC.

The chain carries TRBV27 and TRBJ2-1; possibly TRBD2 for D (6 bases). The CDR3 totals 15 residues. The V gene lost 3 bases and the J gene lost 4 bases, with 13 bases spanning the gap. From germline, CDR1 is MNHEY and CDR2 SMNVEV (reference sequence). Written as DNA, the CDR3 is TGTGCCAGCAGTTTTTTCTCTAGCGAATACAATGAGCAGTTCTTC. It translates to CASSFFSSEYNEQFF.

The CDR3 DNA follows: TGTGCCAGCAGCTGGGGGGGCGCCGGGTCTACTTATTCACCCCTCCACTTT. Its protein is CASSWGGAGSTYSPLHF. This chain connects TRBV5-4 to TRBJ1-6; weak D call: TRBD1 (6 bases). This CDR3 contains 17 residues. Germline V CDR1 and CDR2: SGHNT, YYREEE (reference sequence). V gave up 3 bases and J gave up 8 bases, with 21 bases separating them.

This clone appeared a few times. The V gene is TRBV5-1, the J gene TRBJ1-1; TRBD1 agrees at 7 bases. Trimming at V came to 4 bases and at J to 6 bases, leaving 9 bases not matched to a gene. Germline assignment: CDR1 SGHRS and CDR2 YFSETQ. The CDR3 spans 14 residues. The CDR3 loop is CASSQRGDRAEAFF. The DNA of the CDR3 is TGCGCCAGCAGCCAGCGAGGGGACAGAGCTGAAGCTTTCTTT.

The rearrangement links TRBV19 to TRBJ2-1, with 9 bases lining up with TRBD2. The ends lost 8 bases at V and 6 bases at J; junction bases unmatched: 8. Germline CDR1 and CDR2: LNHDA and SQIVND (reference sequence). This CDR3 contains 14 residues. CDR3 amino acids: CASSSAGGVNEQFF. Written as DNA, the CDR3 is TGTGCCAGTTCGTCAGCGGGAGGAGTCAATGAGCAGTTCTTC.

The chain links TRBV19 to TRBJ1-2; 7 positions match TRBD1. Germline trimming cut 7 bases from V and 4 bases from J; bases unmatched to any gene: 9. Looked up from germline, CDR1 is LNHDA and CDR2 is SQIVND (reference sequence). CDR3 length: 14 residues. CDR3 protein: CASTPGGSLYGYTF. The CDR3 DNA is TGTGCCAGTACCCCAGGGGGATCCCTCTATGGCTACACCTTC. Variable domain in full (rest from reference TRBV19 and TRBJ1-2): DGGITQSPKYLFRKEGQNVTLSCEQNLNHDAMYWYRQDPGQGLRLIYYSQIVNDFQKGDIAEGYSVSREKKESFPLTVTSAQKNPTAFYLCASTPGGSLYGYTFGSGTRLTVV.

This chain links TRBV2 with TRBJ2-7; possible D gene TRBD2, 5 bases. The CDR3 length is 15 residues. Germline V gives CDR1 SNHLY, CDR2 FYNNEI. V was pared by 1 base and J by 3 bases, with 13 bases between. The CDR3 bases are TGTGCCAGCAGTGAAGGTCCGGACTTGAGCTACGAGCAGTACTTC. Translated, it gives CASSEGPDLSYEQYF.

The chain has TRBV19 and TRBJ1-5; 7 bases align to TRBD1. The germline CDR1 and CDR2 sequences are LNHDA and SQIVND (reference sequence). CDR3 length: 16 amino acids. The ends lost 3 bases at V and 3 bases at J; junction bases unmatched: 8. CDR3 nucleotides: TGTGCCAGTAGTATGGTAACAGGGGTAATCAATCAGCCCCAGCATTTT. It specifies CASSMVTGVINQPQHF.

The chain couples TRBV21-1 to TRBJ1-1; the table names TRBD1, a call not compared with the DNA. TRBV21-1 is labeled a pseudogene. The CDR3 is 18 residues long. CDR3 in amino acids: CASSPRDRGLGMNTEAFF. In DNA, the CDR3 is TGTGCCAGCAGCCCGCGGGACAGGGGCTTGGGTATGAACACTGAAGCTTTCTTT.

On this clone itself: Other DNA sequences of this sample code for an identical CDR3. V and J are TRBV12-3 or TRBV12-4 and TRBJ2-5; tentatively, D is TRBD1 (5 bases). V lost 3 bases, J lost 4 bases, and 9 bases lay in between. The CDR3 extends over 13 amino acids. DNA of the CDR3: TGTGCCAGCAGTTTTAGGGGTGGAGAGACCCAGTACTTC. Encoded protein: CASSFRGGETQYF.

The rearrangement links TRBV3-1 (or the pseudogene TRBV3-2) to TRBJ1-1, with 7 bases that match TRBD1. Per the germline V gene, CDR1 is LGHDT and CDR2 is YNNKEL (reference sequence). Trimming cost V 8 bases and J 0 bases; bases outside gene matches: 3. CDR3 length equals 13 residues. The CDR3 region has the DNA TGTGCCAGCCGGGGACAGATGAACACTGAAGCTTTCTTT. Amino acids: CASRGQMNTEAFF.

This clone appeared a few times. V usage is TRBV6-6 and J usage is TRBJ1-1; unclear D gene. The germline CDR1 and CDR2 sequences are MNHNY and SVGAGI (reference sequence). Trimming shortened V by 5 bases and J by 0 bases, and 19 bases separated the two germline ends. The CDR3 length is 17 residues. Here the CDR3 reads CASSPWTGVGMNTEAFF. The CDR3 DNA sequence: TGTGCCAGCAGTCCTTGGACGGGAGTTGGGATGAACACTGAAGCTTTCTTT.

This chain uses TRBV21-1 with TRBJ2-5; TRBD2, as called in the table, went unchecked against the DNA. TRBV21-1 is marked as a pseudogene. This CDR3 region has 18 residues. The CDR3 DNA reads TGTGCCAGCAGCAAGTGGAATTCGTGTCGGGGGGCACAAGAGACCCAGTACTTC. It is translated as CASSKWNSCRGAQETQYF.

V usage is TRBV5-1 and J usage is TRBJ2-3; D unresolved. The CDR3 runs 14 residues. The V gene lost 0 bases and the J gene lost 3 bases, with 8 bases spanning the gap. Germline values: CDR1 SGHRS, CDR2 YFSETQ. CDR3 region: CASSLAVATDTQYF. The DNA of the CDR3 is TGCGCCAGCAGCTTGGCGGTAGCTACAGATACGCAGTATTTT.

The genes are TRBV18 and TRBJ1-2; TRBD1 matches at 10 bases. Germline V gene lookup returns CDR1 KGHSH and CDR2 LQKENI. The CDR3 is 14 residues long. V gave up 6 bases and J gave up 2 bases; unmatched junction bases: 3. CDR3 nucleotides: TGTGCCAGCTCCCCGGACAGGGGGAACTATGGCTACACCTTC. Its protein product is CASSPDRGNYGYTF.

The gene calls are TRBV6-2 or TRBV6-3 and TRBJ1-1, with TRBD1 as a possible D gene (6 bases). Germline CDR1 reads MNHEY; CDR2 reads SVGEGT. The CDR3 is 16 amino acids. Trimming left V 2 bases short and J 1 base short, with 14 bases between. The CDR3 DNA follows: TGTGCCAGCAGTTACCCTCCGGGACAACCGAACACTGAAGCTTTCTTT. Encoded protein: CASSYPPGQPNTEAFF.

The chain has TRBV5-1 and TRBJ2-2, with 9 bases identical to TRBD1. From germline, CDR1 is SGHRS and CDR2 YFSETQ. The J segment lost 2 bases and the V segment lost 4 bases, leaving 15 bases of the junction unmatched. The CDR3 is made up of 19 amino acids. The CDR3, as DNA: TGCGCCAGCAGCCAGATTGGATCAGGGACAGGGAGAAACACCGGGGAGCTGTTTTTT. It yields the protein CASSQIGSGTGRNTGELFF. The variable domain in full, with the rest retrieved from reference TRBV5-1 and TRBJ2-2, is KAGVTQTPRYLIKTRGQQVTLSCSPISGHRSVSWYQQTPGQGLQFLFEYFSETQRNKGNFPGRFSGRQFSNSRSEMNVSTLELGDSALYLCASSQIGSGTGRNTGELFFGEGSRLTVL.

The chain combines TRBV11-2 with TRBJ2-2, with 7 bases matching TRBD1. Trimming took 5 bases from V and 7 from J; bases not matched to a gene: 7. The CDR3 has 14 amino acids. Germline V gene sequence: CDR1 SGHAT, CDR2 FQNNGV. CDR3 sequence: CASSRQGNSGELFF. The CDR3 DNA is TGTGCCAGCAGCCGACAGGGTAATAGCGGGGAGCTGTTTTTT.

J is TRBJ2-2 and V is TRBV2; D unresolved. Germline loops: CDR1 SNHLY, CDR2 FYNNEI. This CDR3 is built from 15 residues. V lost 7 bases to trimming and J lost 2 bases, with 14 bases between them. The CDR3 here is CASTRESVNTGELFF. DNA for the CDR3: TGTGCCAGCACCCGAGAGAGCGTTAACACCGGGGAGCTGTTTTTT.

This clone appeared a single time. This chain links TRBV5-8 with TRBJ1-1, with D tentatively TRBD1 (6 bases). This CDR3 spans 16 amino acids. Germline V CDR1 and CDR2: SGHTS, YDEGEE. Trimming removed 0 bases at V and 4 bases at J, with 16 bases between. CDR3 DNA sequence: TGTGCCAGCAGCTTGGGGCCCCAGGGGATCGGCACTGAAGCTTTCTTT. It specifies CASSLGPQGIGTEAFF.

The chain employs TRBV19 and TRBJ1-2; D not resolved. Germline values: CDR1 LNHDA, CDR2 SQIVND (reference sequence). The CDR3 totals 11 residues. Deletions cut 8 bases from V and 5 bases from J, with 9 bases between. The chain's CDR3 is CASAVFYGYTF. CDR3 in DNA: TGTGCCAGTGCAGTTTTTTATGGCTACACCTTC.

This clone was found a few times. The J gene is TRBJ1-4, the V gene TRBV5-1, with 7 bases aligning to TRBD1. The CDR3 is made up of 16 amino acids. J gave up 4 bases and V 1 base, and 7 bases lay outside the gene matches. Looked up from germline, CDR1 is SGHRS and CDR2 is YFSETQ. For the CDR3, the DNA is TGCGCCAGCAGCTTGTTAGGGGGCGGATATAATGAAAAACTGTTTTTT. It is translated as CASSLLGGGYNEKLFF.

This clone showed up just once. CDR3 coding DNA: TGTGCCAGTAGTATACGAGAACAGGAAAACTATGGCTACACCTTC. Translating gives CASSIREQENYGYTF. The chain employs TRBV19 and TRBJ1-2, with D perhaps TRBD1 (5 bases). The CDR3 is 15 residues long. V was trimmed by 2 bases and J by 2 bases, leaving 12 bases between them. Germline V gene data show CDR1 as LNHDA and CDR2 as SQIVND (reference sequence).